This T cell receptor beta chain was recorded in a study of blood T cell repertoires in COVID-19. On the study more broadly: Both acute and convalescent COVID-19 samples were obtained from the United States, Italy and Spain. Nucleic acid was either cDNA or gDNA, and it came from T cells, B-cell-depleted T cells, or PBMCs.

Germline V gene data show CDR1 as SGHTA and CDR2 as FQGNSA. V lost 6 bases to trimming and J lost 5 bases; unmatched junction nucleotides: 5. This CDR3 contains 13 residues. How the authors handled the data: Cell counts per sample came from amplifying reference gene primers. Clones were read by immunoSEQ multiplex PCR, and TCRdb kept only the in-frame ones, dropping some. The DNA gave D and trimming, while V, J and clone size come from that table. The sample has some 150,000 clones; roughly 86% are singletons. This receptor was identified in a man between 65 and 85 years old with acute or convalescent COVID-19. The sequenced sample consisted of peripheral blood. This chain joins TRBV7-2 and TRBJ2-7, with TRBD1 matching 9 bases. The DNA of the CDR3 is TGTGCCAGCAGTCACAGGGGGCACGACGAGCAGTACTTC. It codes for CASSHRGHDEQYF.